Each of the 23 T cell receptor beta chains below was sequenced from the same sample in a study of T cell responses to AZD1222 COVID-19 vaccine. Assay used: immunoSEQ multiplex PCR; TCRdb lists only in-frame clones, some missing. Seen here are approximately 100,000 clones, approximately 89% observed once, and the top ten hold roughly 22%. This specimen consisted of peripheral blood, obtained on day 0 of AZD1222 vaccination. The receptors come from an adult in good health.

This clone was seen once. The V gene is TRBV5-4, the J gene TRBJ2-4; 15 bases are shared with TRBD2. The CDR3 is 17 residues long. Losses at the gene ends were 3 bases for V and 9 bases for J; bases not matched to a gene: 10. Germline loops: CDR1 SGHNT, CDR2 YYREEE (reference sequence). The CDR3 is CASSSRTSGGVSSIQYF. The CDR3 DNA is TGTGCCAGCAGCTCCCGGACTAGCGGGGGGGTCTCGAGCATTCAGTACTTC.

The rearrangement links TRBV7-6 to TRBJ2-5; no firm D call. Germline CDR1 reads SGHVS; CDR2 reads FNYEAQ. The length of the CDR3 is 16 residues. V was cut by 0 bases and J by 1 base, with 12 bases left in between. CDR3 amino acids: CASSLARGQPQETQYF. CDR3 DNA: TGTGCCAGCAGCTTAGCTCGTGGCCAGCCCCAAGAGACCCAGTACTTC.

The chain employs TRBV30 and TRBJ2-7, with 12 bases matching TRBD1. The CDR3 runs to 15 residues. Unmatched junction bases numbered 10, after V lost 4 bases and J lost 6 bases. Germline values: CDR1 GTSNPN, CDR2 SVGIG (reference sequence). The CDR3 is CAWTLGGTGGLEQYF. The CDR3 coding sequence is TGTGCCTGGACCCTAGGGGGGACAGGGGGCCTCGAGCAGTACTTC.

The V call is TRBV2, the J call TRBJ1-1; no clear D. This CDR3 has 14 residues. Germline CDR1 SNHLY, CDR2 FYNNEI. Trimming pared 3 bases from V and 0 bases from J, leaving 8 bases between. The CDR3 coding sequence is TGTGCCAGCAGTGAGTACAACATGAACACTGAAGCTTTCTTT. Translating it yields CASSEYNMNTEAFF.

This chain joins TRBV9 and TRBJ1-4, with D possibly being TRBD1 (6 bases). This CDR3 region has 15 residues. Deletions cut 0 bases from V and 7 bases from J, with 13 bases between. The germline gives CDR1 SGDLS, CDR2 YYNGEE. This CDR3 is CASSVEGGQVEKLFF. DNA for the CDR3: TGTGCCAGCAGCGTAGAAGGGGGGCAGGTTGAAAAACTGTTTTTT. The whole variable domain, remainder taken from reference TRBV9 and TRBJ1-4, is DSGVTQTPKHLITATGQRVTLRCSPRSGDLSVYWYQQSLDQGLQFLIQYYNGEERAKGNILERFSAQQFPDLHSELNLSSLELGDSALYFCASSVEGGQVEKLFFGSGTQLSVL.

V and J are TRBV28 and TRBJ1-4; no clear D gene. The germline V gene has CDR1 MDHEN and CDR2 SYDVKM. This CDR3 region has 14 residues. Trimming removed 5 bases at V and 8 bases at J, with 15 bases between. CDR3 sequence reads: CASSTSRLGEKLFF. In DNA form, the CDR3 reads TGTGCCAGCAGTACCAGTCGGCTGGGAGAAAAACTGTTTTTT.

The chain recombines TRBV7-2 with TRBJ2-1; D may match TRBD1 or TRBD2 (5 bases each). The CDR3 is 16 amino acids. Germline assignment: CDR1 SGHTA and CDR2 FQGNSA. V was trimmed by 1 base and J by 6 bases, leaving 16 bases between them. This CDR3 is CASSLGAGRLRNEQFF. Written as DNA, the CDR3 is TGTGCCAGCAGCTTAGGGGCAGGGAGACTCCGCAATGAGCAGTTCTTC.

This sequence joins TRBV6-5 and TRBJ2-7; 14 positions match TRBD2. The V gene's germline CDR1 is MNHEY and CDR2 SVGAGI. This CDR3 is 15 amino acids long. V shed 6 bases, J shed 6 bases, and the junction held 7 bases outside the gene matches. The CDR3 here is CASRIGGTSGGEQYF. In DNA, the CDR3 is TGTGCCAGCAGGATAGGGGGGACTAGCGGGGGCGAGCAGTACTTC.

This chain connects TRBV4-1 to TRBJ2-3, with 11 nucleotides matching TRBD2. Trimming took 0 bases from V and 5 from J; bases not matched to a gene: 4. The germline CDR1 and CDR2 sequences are MGHRA and YSYEKL. The CDR3 is 16 residues long. Here the CDR3 DNA reads TGCGCCAGCAGCCAAGATGGGACTAGCGGAAAAGATACGCAGTATTTT. Translating gives CASSQDGTSGKDTQYF.

The rearrangement joins TRBV2 to TRBJ2-3, with 7 nucleotides matching TRBD1. The J segment lost 5 bases and the V segment lost 4 bases, leaving 12 bases of the junction unmatched. Looked up from germline, CDR1 is SNHLY and CDR2 is FYNNEI. The CDR3 length is 16 residues. This CDR3 is CASSGRQGSRRDTQYF. CDR3 DNA: TGTGCCAGCAGTGGAAGACAGGGCAGTAGGAGAGATACGCAGTATTTT. Together with reference TRBV2 and TRBJ2-3, the CDR3 gives the full variable domain: EPEVTQTPSHQVTQMGQEVILRCVPISNHLYFYWYRQILGQKVEFLVSFYNNEISEKSEIFDDQFSVERPDGSNFTLKIRSTKLEDSAMYFCASSGRQGSRRDTQYFGPGTRLTVL.

This clone occurred once. J is TRBJ1-5 and V is TRBV6-5; no clear D gene. In germline, CDR1 is MNHEY, CDR2 SVGAGI. This CDR3 contains 12 residues. V dropped 8 bases and J dropped 0 bases, with 5 bases sitting between them. CDR3 sequence reads: CASEGSNQPQHF. The CDR3, as DNA: TGTGCCAGCGAGGGTAGCAATCAGCCCCAGCATTTT.

The table lists this clone with a count of one. This CDR3 reads CASSLVAGGNQPQHF. CDR3 bases: TGTGCCAGCAGCTTAGTGGCAGGAGGAAATCAGCCCCAGCATTTT. The chain links TRBV7-2 to TRBJ1-5; no clear D. Trimming removed 1 base from V and 4 bases from J, with 11 bases in between. The CDR3 runs to 15 residues. The germline CDR1 and CDR2 sequences are SGHTA and FQGNSA.

The CDR3 loop reads CSASHWGGLVAFF. The CDR3 coding sequence is TGCAGTGCTAGTCATTGGGGGGGACTGGTCGCTTTCTTT. This chain connects TRBV20-1 to TRBJ1-1; possibly TRBD1 for D (5 bases). The germline CDR1 and CDR2 sequences are DFQATT and SNEGSKA (reference sequence). The CDR3 runs 13 residues. V lost 3 bases and J 11 bases, leaving 19 bases between the germline ends.

This chain joins TRBV19 and TRBJ1-1; unclear D gene. CDR1 is LNHDA, CDR2 SQIVND, per germline (reference sequence). This CDR3 is built from 13 residues. V gave up 6 bases and J gave up 0 bases, with 8 bases separating them. The CDR3 sequence is CASSTVMNTEAFF. Here the CDR3 DNA reads TGTGCCAGTAGCACAGTAATGAACACTGAAGCTTTCTTT.

The CDR3 DNA reads TGTGCCAGCAGTGAGGACGGGGCTCGGACCGGGGAGCTGTTTTTT. Its translation is CASSEDGARTGELFF. The chain joins TRBV2 to TRBJ2-2; D might be TRBD1 or TRBD2, each matching 5 bases. Trimming cost V 3 bases and J 5 bases, with 13 bases left between them. The CDR3 runs 15 residues. From germline, CDR1 is SNHLY and CDR2 FYNNEI.

The V gene is TRBV7-3, the J gene TRBJ1-3; 7 bases align to TRBD1. There are 19 residues in the CDR3. From germline, CDR1 is SGHTA and CDR2 FQGTGA. J was trimmed by 2 bases and V by 1 base; bases with no gene match: 14. The CDR3 sequence is CASSLKRGPPPKTGNTIYF. The CDR3 nucleotides are TGTGCCAGCAGCTTAAAAAGGGGGCCCCCACCAAAAACTGGAAACACCATATATTTT.

The chain uses TRBV10-3 and TRBJ2-3; no definite D call. The germline CDR1 and CDR2 sequences are ENHRY and SYGVKD. This CDR3 is built from 16 residues. V was pared by 3 bases and J by 1 base, with 14 bases between. The CDR3 protein is CAISEPRPVGTDTQYF. CDR3 DNA: TGTGCCATCAGTGAACCTCGGCCCGTGGGCACAGATACGCAGTATTTT.

The V gene is TRBV7-2, the J gene TRBJ1-2; TRBD1 might be the D (5 bases). The CDR3 runs 13 residues. CDR1 is SGHTA and CDR2 is FQGNSA in the germline V gene. V was trimmed by 1 base and J by 8 bases, leaving 11 bases between them. This chain's CDR3 is CASSLVFGDGYTF. The CDR3 nucleotides are TGTGCCAGCAGCTTAGTATTTGGGGACGGCTACACCTTC.

The chain is built from TRBV19 and TRBJ1-1; D gene ambiguous. V shed 10 bases and J shed 3 bases, with 9 bases lying between them. The CDR3 loop spans 11 amino acids. The germline CDR1 and CDR2 sequences are LNHDA and SQIVND (reference sequence). CDR3 in DNA: TGTGCCACTCTAGGGTACACTGAAGCTTTCTTT. Amino acid sequence: CATLGYTEAFF.

This chain links TRBV9 with TRBJ1-2; D is perhaps TRBD1 (6 bases). The V and J ends lost 1 base and 2 bases respectively, with 9 bases between them. CDR3 length: 14 amino acids. Germline loops: CDR1 SGDLS, CDR2 YYNGEE. The CDR3 DNA is TGTGCCAGCAGCGTACAGACAGGCAACTATGGCTACACCTTC. As protein: CASSVQTGNYGYTF.

J is TRBJ2-1 and V is TRBV30; TRBD1 or TRBD2 may be the D gene (5 bases each). Germline V gene sequence: CDR1 GTSNPN, CDR2 SVGIG (reference sequence). V was clipped by 1 base and J by 8 bases, with 12 bases between them. This CDR3 contains 13 residues. Here the CDR3 DNA reads TGTGCCTGGAGTGCGGATAGGGGAGATGAGCAGTTCTTC. Amino acids: CAWSADRGDEQFF. Variable domain in full (rest from reference TRBV30 and TRBJ2-1): SQTIHQWPATLVQPVGSPLSLECTVEGTSNPNLYWYRQAAGRGLQLLFYSVGIGQISSEVPQNLSASRPQDRQFILSSKKLLLSDSGFYLCAWSADRGDEQFFGPGTRLTVL.

The J gene is TRBJ1-2, the V gene TRBV6-2 or TRBV6-3, with D unresolved. V lost 5 bases, J lost 4 bases, and 17 bases lay in between. Per the germline V gene, CDR1 is MNHEY and CDR2 is SVGEGT. The CDR3 loop spans 15 amino acids. Here the CDR3 DNA reads TGTGCCAGCAGTGCCCGAAGGGATCCAGCCTATGGCTACACCTTC. It is translated as CASSARRDPAYGYTF.

The V and J genes are TRBV28 and TRBJ2-3, with D perhaps matching TRBD1 (5 bases). The CDR3 is 13 amino acids. The V end was cut by 11 bases, the J end by 2 bases, with 14 bases between. Germline values: CDR1 MDHEN, CDR2 SYDVKM. As DNA, the CDR3 is TGTGCCTCTACAGGACACTTCACAGATACGCAGTATTTT. The encoded protein is CASTGHFTDTQYF.